This record covers a single TCR beta chain. Its antigen is not identified. The entry originates in a study of cytomegalovirus exposure and HLA in healthy donors. Whole-study findings and limits: In an earlier analysis, most TCR beta V segments were productive about 87% or about 30% of the time. Cytomegalovirus status was reportedly diagnosed by the classifier with high specificity and sensitivity. Among immune exposure information, only CMV serostatus was available.

The PCR employed 60 Vbeta primers together with 13 Jbeta primers. Clones were sequenced by immunoSEQ multiplex PCR, and TCRdb holds only the in-frame ones, with some missing. The sample shows more than 90,000 clones, nearly 80% of them seen only once. The receptor was isolated from a woman between 35 and 50 years old in good health and CMV-seropositive. The sequenced material came from PBMCs.

The DNA of the CDR3 is TGCGCCAGCAGCCCCGACGGAGGGACAGGGGGGCGCGAGCAGTACTTC. Amino acid sequence: CASSPDGGTGGREQYF. This rearrangement joins TRBV4-1 to TRBJ2-5, with TRBD1 identical over 11 bases. The DNA end favors TRBJ2-7, so the J call may be wrong. Germline V gene data show CDR1 as MGHRA and CDR2 as YSYEKL. The length of the CDR3 is 16 residues.